The clone carrying this TCR beta chain was seen more than once but under ten times. Germline V gene lookup returns CDR1 DFQATT and CDR2 SNEGSKA (reference sequence). The CDR3 sequence is 13 residues long. This record belongs to a study of blood T cells in healthy people across ages. Using a J-beta primer mix together with a sample-barcoded 5' primer, a second PCR was run for about 6 to 12 cycles. Every cDNA molecule bore a tag from a template-switch adaptor containing 12 random nucleotides. TCRdb re-analysed the 5' RACE reads in MiXCR, keeping a single row per CDR3 protein. The profile shows 700,000 or so distinct CDR3 sequences, 22% of them singletons.

What was sequenced was blood. This sequence was found in a man between 65 and 79 years old in good health. This chain uses TRBV20-1 with TRBJ2-5; 13 bases align to TRBD2. For the CDR3, the DNA is TGCAGCGCGGGACTAGCGGGGACTGAGACCCAGTACTTC. As protein: CSAGLAGTETQYF.